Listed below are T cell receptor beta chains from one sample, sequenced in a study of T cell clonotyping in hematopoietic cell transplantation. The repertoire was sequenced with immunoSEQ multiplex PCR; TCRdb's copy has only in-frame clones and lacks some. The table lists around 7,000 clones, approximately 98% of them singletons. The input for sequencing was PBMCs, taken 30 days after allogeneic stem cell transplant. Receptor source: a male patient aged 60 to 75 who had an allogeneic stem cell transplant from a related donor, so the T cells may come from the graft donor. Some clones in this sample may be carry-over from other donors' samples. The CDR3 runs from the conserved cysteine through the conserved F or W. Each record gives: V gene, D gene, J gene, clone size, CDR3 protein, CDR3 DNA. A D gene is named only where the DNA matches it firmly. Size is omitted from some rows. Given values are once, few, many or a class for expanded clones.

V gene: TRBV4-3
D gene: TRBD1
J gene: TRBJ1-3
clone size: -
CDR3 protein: CASSLLHQGERGNTIYF
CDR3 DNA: TGCGCCAGCAGTCTTCTTCACCAGGGGGAAAGAGGAAACACCATATATTTT

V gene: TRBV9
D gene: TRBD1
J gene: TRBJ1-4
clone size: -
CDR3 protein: CASSLGQGDEKLFF
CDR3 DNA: TGTGCCAGCAGCCTAGGGCAGGGGGATGAAAAACTGTTTTTT

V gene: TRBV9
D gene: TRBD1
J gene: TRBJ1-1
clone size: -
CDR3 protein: CASSVSTGPGNTEAFF
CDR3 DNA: TGTGCCAGCAGCGTGTCGACAGGGCCAGGGAACACTGAAGCTTTCTTT

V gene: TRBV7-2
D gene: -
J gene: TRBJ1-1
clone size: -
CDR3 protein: CASSLGSYMNTEAFF
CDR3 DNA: TGTGCCAGCAGCTTAGGCAGCTATATGAACACTGAAGCTTTCTTT

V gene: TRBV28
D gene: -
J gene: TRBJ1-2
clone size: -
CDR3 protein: CASSLQTGTGLVSYTF
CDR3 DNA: TGTGCCAGCAGTCTCCAAACCGGGACCGGCCTCGTCAGCTACACCTTC

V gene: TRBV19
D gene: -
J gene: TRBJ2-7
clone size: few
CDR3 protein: CASGNLGSYEQYF
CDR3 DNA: TGTGCCAGTGGTAATCTTGGCTCCTACGAGCAGTACTTC

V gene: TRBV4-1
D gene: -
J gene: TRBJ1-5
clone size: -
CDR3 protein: CASSQRDSSNQPQHF
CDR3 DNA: TGCGCCAGCAGCCAAAGGGATTCTAGCAATCAGCCCCAGCATTTT

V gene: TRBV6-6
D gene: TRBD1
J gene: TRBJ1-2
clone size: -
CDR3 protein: CASRPGGVGYGYTF
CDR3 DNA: TGTGCCAGCAGGCCAGGGGGCGTTGGCTATGGCTACACCTTC

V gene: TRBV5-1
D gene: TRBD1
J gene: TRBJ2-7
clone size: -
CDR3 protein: CASSQGGTGYYEQYF
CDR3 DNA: TGCGCCAGCAGCCAAGGGGGGACAGGGTACTACGAGCAGTACTTC

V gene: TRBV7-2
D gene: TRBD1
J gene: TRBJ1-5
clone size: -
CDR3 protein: CASSLYQGENQPQHF
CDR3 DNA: TGTGCCAGCAGCTTATATCAGGGGGAGAATCAGCCCCAGCATTTT

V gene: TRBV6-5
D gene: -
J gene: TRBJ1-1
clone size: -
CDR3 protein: CASGWGMGDEAFF
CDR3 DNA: TGTGCCAGCGGGTGGGGGATGGGGGATGAAGCTTTCTTT

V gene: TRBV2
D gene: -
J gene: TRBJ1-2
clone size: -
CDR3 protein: CASSEQPDTYGYTF
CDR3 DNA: TGTGCCAGCAGTGAACAGCCAGACACGTATGGCTACACCTTC

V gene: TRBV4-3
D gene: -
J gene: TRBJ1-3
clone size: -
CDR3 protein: CASSQDRSSGNTIYF
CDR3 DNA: TGCGCCAGCAGCCAAGATCGTAGTTCCGGAAACACCATATATTTT

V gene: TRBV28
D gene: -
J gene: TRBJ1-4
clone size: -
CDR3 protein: CASSTIGREKLFF
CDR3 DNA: TGTGCCAGCAGTACGATAGGGAGGGAAAAACTGTTTTTT

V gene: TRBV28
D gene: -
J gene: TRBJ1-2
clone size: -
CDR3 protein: CASSLEQGIGGYTF
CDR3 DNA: TGTGCCAGCAGTTTAGAACAGGGAATAGGGGGCTACACCTTC

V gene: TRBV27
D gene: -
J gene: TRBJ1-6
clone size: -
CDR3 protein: CASSNDPSSYNSPLHF
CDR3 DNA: TGTGCCAGCAGTAACGACCCGAGCTCCTATAATTCACCCCTCCACTTT

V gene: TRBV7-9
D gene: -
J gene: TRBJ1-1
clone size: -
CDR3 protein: CASNLIDTEAFF
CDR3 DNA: TGTGCCAGCAACCTCATCGACACTGAAGCTTTCTTT

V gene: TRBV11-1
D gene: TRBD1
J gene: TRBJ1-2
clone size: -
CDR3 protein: CASSPGQGNYGYTF
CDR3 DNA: TGTGCCAGCAGCCCCGGACAGGGAAACTATGGCTACACCTTC

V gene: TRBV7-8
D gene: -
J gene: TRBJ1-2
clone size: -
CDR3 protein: CASSSSAPYGYTF
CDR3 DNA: TGTGCCAGCAGCTCGTCGGCGCCCTATGGCTACACCTTC

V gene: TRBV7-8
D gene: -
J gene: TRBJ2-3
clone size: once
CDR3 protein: CASSFIMDPADTQYF
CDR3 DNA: TGTGCCAGCAGTTTCATTATGGACCCCGCAGATACGCAGTATTTT

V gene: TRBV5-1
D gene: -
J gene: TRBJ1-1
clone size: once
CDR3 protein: CASSLSMGRAEAFF
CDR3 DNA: TGCGCCAGCAGCTTGAGCATGGGGAGGGCGGAAGCTTTCTTT

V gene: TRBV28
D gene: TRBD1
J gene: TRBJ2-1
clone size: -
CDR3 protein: CASSDRGGTGYNEQFF
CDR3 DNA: TGTGCCAGCAGTGATCGAGGGGGGACAGGATACAATGAGCAGTTCTTC

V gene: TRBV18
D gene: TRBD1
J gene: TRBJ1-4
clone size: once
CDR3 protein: CASSTGAGEKLFF
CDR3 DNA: TGTGCCAGCTCGACAGGGGCTGGTGAAAAACTGTTTTTT

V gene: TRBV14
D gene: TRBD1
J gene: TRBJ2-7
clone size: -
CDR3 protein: CASSPDLYPGQGRYEQYF
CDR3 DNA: TGTGCCAGCAGCCCGGACCTTTACCCGGGACAGGGTCGATACGAGCAGTACTTC

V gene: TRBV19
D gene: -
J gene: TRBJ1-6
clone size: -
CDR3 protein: CASSRTIDYNSPLHF
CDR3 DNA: TGTGCCAGTAGCAGGACAATAGATTATAATTCACCCCTCCACTTT

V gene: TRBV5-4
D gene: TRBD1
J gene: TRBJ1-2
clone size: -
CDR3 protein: CASSLEGASYGYTF
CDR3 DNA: TGTGCCAGCAGCTTGGAGGGGGCGTCCTATGGCTACACCTTC

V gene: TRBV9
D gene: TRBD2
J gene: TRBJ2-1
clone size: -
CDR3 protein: CASSVEGGGASYNEQFF
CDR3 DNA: TGTGCCAGCAGCGTAGAGGGCGGGGGGGCCTCCTACAATGAGCAGTTCTTC

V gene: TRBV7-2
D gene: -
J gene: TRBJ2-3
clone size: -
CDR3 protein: CASSPSSSSDTQYF
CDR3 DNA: TGTGCCAGCAGCCCCAGTAGTTCTTCAGATACGCAGTATTTT

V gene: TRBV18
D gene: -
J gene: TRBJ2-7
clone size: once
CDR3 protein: CASSPSRDGEQYF
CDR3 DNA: TGTGCCAGCTCACCATCCAGGGATGGCGAGCAGTACTTC

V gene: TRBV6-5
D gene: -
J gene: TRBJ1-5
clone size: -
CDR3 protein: CASRTDRNQPQHF
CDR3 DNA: TGTGCCAGCAGGACAGACCGCAATCAGCCCCAGCATTTT

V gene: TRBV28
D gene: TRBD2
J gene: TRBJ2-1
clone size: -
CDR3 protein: CASSPGLAGGLPWFF
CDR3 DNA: TGTGCCAGCAGTCCGGGACTAGCGGGGGGGCTGCCTTGGTTCTTC

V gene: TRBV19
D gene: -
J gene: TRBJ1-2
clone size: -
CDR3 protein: CASSIESNYGYTF
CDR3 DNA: TGTGCCAGTAGTATCGAGTCCAACTATGGCTACACCTTC

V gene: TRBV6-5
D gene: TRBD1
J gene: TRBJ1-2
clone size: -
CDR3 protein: CASSLGTVDNYGYTF
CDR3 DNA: TGTGCCAGCAGTTTGGGGACAGTTGATAACTATGGCTACACCTTC

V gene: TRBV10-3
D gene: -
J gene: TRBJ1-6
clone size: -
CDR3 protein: CAISDGKNNSPLHF
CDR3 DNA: TGTGCCATCAGTGACGGGAAGAACAATTCACCCCTCCACTTT

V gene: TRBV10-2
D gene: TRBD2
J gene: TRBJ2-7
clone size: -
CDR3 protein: CASSQPSGSDYEQYF
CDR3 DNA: TGCGCCAGCAGTCAACCTAGCGGGTCCGACTACGAGCAGTACTTC